These 7 T cell receptor beta chains were all obtained from the same sample, sequenced in a study of identical twins (dated by TCRdb to the mid-2010s). The library was built by means of 5' RACE. TCRdb records Illumina HiSeq 2000 as the sequencer. Using fastp at Q25 and MiXCR, TCRdb reprocessed the public reads and kept productive beta chains. Each entry merges the rows of one CDR3 protein and shows their most common DNA and genes. In this sample the table shows over 600,000 distinct CDR3 sequences, about 20% of which occur a single time. The ten largest clones add up to roughly 4.3% of the sample. The sample was also reused in another study, on T cells expressing NK-cell markers.

Sequenced: PBMCs. The source is a woman aged 18-29 years in good health.

This clonotype was recorded many times. The genes are TRBV9 and TRBJ2-7; no clear D gene. Per germline, CDR1 SGDLS and CDR2 YYNGEE. This CDR3 comprises 16 residues. The V and J ends lost 0 bases and 0 bases respectively, with 13 bases between them. CDR3 nucleotide sequence: TGTGCCAGCAGCGTAGCTCCGACTGTGAACTCCTACGAGCAGTACTTC. Residues: CASSVAPTVNSYEQYF.

This clonotype has only a few counts. The chain employs TRBV29-1 and TRBJ2-4, with 8 nucleotides matching TRBD2. CDR1 is SQVTM, CDR2 ANQGSEA, per germline. The CDR3 extends over 15 amino acids. Trimming took 4 bases from V and 8 from J; bases not matched to a gene: 13. The CDR3 region is CSVGTSRARGYIQYF. CDR3 nucleotides: TGCAGCGTTGGGACTAGCCGTGCAAGAGGGTACATTCAGTACTTC.

J is TRBJ2-7 and V is TRBV10-3, with 10 bases that match TRBD2. The CDR3 consists of 14 residues. V lost 4 bases, J lost 3 bases, and 3 bases stayed unmatched. The germline V gene has CDR1 ENHRY and CDR2 SYGVKD. CDR3 DNA: TGTGCCATCAGTGTAGCGGGGGGCTTCTACGAGCAGTACTTC. Translation: CAISVAGGFYEQYF.

The chain links TRBV20-1 to TRBJ2-3; 8 positions agree with TRBD2. The CDR3 extends over 15 amino acids. J was trimmed by 8 bases and V by 2 bases; bases with no gene match: 12. From germline, CDR1 is DFQATT and CDR2 SNEGSKA (reference sequence). The CDR3 loop is CSARRVEAGVGTQYF. The CDR3 nucleotides are TGCAGTGCTAGAAGGGTAGAAGCGGGAGTGGGTACGCAGTATTTT.

Ten or more counts support this clonotype. This chain links TRBV7-2 with TRBJ2-7, with 12 bases that match TRBD2. Germline V gene sequence: CDR1 SGHTA, CDR2 FQGNSA. The CDR3 loop spans 15 amino acids. The ends lost 5 bases at V and 3 bases at J; junction bases unmatched: 5. The CDR3 protein is CASSMTSGSFYEQYF. The CDR3 bases are TGTGCCAGCAGCATGACTAGCGGGAGTTTCTACGAGCAGTACTTC.

The table lists this clonotype with a few counts. The chain joins TRBV20-1 to TRBJ2-1; 7 nucleotides agree with TRBD2. CDR1 and CDR2 from the germline V gene are DFQATT and SNEGSKA (reference sequence). The junction had 11 bases not matched to a gene; V was cut back by 0 bases and J by 0 bases. This CDR3 is 18 amino acids long. This CDR3 reads CSARDVGAGLSSYNEQFF. Here the CDR3 DNA reads TGCAGTGCTAGAGATGTGGGAGCGGGGCTCAGCTCCTACAATGAGCAGTTCTTC.

This chain connects TRBV12-3 or TRBV12-4 to TRBJ1-2; the D is unclear. The germline V and J ends were trimmed by 6 bases and 4 bases, with 15 bases remaining between them. The CDR3 spans 14 residues. Here the CDR3 DNA reads TGTGCCAGCAGCCCTAGGGTAGGGTCCTATGGCTACACCTTC. Translated, it gives CASSPRVGSYGYTF.